A selection of T cell receptor beta chains follows, all from one sample in a study of Graves' ophthalmopathy and Graves' hyperthyroidism. TCRdb processed the multiplex PCR reads anew with MiXCR; each CDR3 protein has one entry. This table holds 200,000 to 300,000 distinct CDR3 sequences, around 50% found once. The sample consisted of peripheral blood. These receptor sequences come from an adult man with Graves' ophthalmopathy. The CDR3 runs from the conserved cysteine through the conserved F or W.

V: TRBV11-2; length: 13; J: TRBJ2-5; CDR3: CASSLESRETQYF
V: TRBV20-1; length: 11; J: TRBJ2-7; CDR3: CSARDSYEQYF
V: TRBV29-1; length: 12; J: TRBJ1-2; CDR3: CSGTGGSYGYTF
V: TRBV19; length: 14; J: TRBJ2-1; CDR3: CASQAGLALNEQFF
V: TRBV9; length: 14; J: TRBJ1-5; CDR3: CASSVAAGNQPQHF
V: TRBV19; length: 13; J: TRBJ2-7; CDR3: CASSLPSADEQYF
V: TRBV29-1; length: 16; J: TRBJ2-7; CDR3: CSVEGDSGTSSYEQYF
V: TRBV20-1; length: 14; J: TRBJ2-7; CDR3: CSALPRRGNYEQYF
V: TRBV7-2; length: 14; J: TRBJ1-5; CDR3: CASSQSYSNQPQHF
V: TRBV5-6; length: 19; J: TRBJ1-1; CDR3: CASSLDWLGQGYPGTEAFF
V: TRBV7-9; length: 16; J: TRBJ2-2; CDR3: CASSFELAANTGELFF
V: TRBV7-9; length: 16; J: TRBJ1-4; CDR3: CASSDGTGGANEKLFF
V: TRBV9; length: 16; J: TRBJ2-5; CDR3: CASSPPRGGARETQYF
V: TRBV29-1; length: 14; J: TRBJ2-3; CDR3: CSVIKADGTDTQYF
V: TRBV2; length: 12; J: TRBJ1-1; CDR3: CASSWGLREAFF
V: TRBV12-5; length: 14; J: TRBJ1-5; CDR3: CASGFLGWGQPQHF
V: TRBV29-1; length: 12; J: TRBJ2-5; CDR3: CSVEDRGETQYF
V: TRBV7-6; length: 13; J: TRBJ2-7; CDR3: CAGSAGTGYEQYF
V: TRBV5-1; length: 14; J: TRBJ2-7; CDR3: CASSLSEGAYEQYF
V: TRBV7-3; length: 13; J: TRBJ1-1; CDR3: CASSFARGTEAFF
V: TRBV6-5; length: 13; J: TRBJ2-7; CDR3: CASSKISGIEQYF
V: TRBV11-2; length: 13; J: TRBJ2-7; CDR3: CASSLEGLFEQYF
V: TRBV29-1; length: 13; J: TRBJ1-2; CDR3: CSVEKGFDYGYTF
V: TRBV28; length: 13; J: TRBJ1-1; CDR3: CATHRPMNTEAFF
V: TRBV5-6; length: 17; J: TRBJ1-5; CDR3: CASSRGTGADQRNVQHF
V: TRBV20-1; length: 14; J: TRBJ2-7; CDR3: CSARDGGSTYEQYF
V: TRBV6-5; length: 13; J: TRBJ1-1; CDR3: CASSLTSNTEAFF
V: TRBV12-5; length: 15; J: TRBJ2-5; CDR3: CASSQGGTGQETQYF
V: TRBV10-1; length: 13; J: TRBJ1-1; CDR3: CASSESSGYSAFF
V: TRBV6-4; length: 16; J: TRBJ2-2; CDR3: CASSLTGGLNTGELFF
V: TRBV20-1; length: 16; J: TRBJ1-5; CDR3: CSASGQGGESNQPQHF
V: TRBV2; length: 14; J: TRBJ1-5; CDR3: CASSSRQGWQPQHF
V: TRBV29-1; length: 13; J: TRBJ1-5; CDR3: CSALISPNQPQHF